The T cell receptor (beta chain) under discussion was sequenced for a study of cytomegalovirus exposure and HLA in healthy donors. Study context: An early data release held 70 million to 90 million unique TCRs from HLA-typed donors.

About this clone itself: The antigen remains undetermined.

Germline V gives CDR1 MDHEN, CDR2 SYDVKM. This CDR3 spans 14 amino acids. V lost 7 bases, J lost 2 bases, and 12 bases lay in between. Amplification used 60 Vbeta primers and 13 Jbeta primers. Method: immunoSEQ multiplex PCR; TCRdb's copy keeps in-frame clones and lacks some. The sample shows 100,000 to 150,000 clones, 65% to 85% of them seen only once. Study findings and constraints: Earlier analysis looked at TCR beta V segments, and most were productive about 87% or about 30% of the time. Later on, analysis showed that most CMV-associated TCR beta chains appeared to be HLA-restricted. The listing of roughly 160 TCR beta chains classed them as cytomegalovirus-associated.

Sequenced material: PBMCs. The V gene is TRBV28, the J gene TRBJ1-5, with D maybe TRBD1 (6 bases). The sequence was collected from a man aged 50-59 years in good health and CMV-seronegative. In nucleotides, the CDR3 is TGTGCCAGCAACTTCCGACAGGGCAATCAGCCCCAGCATTTT. Encoded protein: CASNFRQGNQPQHF.